This T cell receptor (beta chain) was captured by sequencing in a study of blood T cell repertoires in COVID-19. In the study's own analysis: Amplification from reference gene primers served as the basis for estimated nucleated cell counts. Libraries were prepared by immunoSEQ multiplex PCR; TCRdb keeps only in-frame clonotypes and omits some of them. D and trimming were read from the DNA, whereas the V and J calls and clone size are those reported in that table. The data show about 110,000 clones, around four fifths seen once. From germline, CDR1 is SGHRS and CDR2 YFSETQ. V trimming: 4 bases; J trimming: 6 bases; junction bases outside the gene matches: 9. The CDR3 has 14 residues.

V usage is TRBV5-1 and J usage is TRBJ2-7; the match to TRBD1 covers 8 bases. Sequencing input: peripheral blood. The source of this sequence is a woman aged 70 to 79 with acute or convalescent COVID-19. The CDR3 is CASSPRTGTGEQYF. In nucleotides, the CDR3 is TGCGCCAGCAGCCCCCGGACAGGGACCGGCGAGCAGTACTTC.